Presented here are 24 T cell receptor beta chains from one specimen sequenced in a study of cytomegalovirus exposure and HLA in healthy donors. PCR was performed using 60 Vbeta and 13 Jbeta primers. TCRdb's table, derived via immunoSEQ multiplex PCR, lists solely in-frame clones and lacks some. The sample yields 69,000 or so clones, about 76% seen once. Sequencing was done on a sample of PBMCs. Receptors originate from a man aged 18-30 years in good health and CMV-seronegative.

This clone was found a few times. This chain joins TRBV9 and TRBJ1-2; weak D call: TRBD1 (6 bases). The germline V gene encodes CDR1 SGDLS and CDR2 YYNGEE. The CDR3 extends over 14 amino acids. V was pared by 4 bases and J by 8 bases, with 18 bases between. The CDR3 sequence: CASSQDAGAEGYTF. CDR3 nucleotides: TGTGCCAGCAGCCAGGATGCGGGGGCGGAGGGCTACACCTTC.

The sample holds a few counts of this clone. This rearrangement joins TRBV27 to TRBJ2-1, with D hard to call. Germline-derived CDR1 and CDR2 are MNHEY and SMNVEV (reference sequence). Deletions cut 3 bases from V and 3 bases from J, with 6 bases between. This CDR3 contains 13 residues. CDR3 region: CASSFQVYNEQFF. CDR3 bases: TGTGCCAGCAGTTTCCAGGTCTACAATGAGCAGTTCTTC.

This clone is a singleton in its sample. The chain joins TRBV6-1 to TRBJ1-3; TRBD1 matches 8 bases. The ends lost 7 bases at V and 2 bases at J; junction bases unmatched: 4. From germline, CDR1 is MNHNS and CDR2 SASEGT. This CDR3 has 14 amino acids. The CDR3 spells CASTTGGPGNTIYF. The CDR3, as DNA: TGTGCCAGCACAACAGGGGGGCCTGGAAACACCATATATTTT.

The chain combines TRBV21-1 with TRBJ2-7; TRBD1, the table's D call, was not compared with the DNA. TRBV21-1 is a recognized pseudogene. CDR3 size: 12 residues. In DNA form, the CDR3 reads TGTGCCAGCATGCTCACAGGGTGGGAGCAGTACGTC. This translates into CASMLTGWEQYV.

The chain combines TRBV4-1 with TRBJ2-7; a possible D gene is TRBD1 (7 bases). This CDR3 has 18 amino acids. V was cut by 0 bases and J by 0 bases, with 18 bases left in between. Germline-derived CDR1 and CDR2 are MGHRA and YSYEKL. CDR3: CASSQDGGTAGGSYEQYF. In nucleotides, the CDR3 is TGCGCCAGCAGCCAAGATGGGGGGACAGCAGGGGGCTCCTACGAGCAGTACTTC.

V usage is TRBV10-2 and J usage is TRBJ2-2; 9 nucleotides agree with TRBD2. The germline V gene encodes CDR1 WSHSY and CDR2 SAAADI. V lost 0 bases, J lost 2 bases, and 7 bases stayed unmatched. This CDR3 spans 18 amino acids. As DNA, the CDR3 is TGCGCCAGCAGTGAGTCACCTAGCGGGGACCCAAACACCGGGGAGCTGTTTTTT. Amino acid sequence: CASSESPSGDPNTGELFF.

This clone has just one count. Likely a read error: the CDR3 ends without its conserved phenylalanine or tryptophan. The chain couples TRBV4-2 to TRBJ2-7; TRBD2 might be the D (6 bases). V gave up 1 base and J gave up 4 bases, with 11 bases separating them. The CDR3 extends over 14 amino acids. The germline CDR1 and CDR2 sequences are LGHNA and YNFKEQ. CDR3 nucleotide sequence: TGTGCCAGCAGCCAAGGGGGGGACCTTTACGAGCAGTACCTC. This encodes CASSQGGDLYEQYL.

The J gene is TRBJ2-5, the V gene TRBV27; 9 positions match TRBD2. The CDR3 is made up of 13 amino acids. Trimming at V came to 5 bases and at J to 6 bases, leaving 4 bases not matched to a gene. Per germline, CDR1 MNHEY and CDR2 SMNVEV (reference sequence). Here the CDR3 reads CASSPGLAQTQYF. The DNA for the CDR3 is TGTGCCAGCAGTCCGGGACTAGCACAGACCCAGTACTTC.

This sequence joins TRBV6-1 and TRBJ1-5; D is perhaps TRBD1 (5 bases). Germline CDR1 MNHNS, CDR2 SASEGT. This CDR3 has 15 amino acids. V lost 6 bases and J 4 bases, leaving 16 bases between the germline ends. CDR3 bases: TGTGCCAGCAGCGCAGGAGGACGGGGGAATCAGCCCCAGCATTTT. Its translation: CASSAGGRGNQPQHF.

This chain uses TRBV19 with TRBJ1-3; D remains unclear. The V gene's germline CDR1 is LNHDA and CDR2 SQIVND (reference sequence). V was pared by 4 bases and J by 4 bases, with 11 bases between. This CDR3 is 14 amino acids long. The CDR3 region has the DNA TGTGCCAGTAGTACCGTCGGTAACGGAAACACCATATATTTT. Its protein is CASSTVGNGNTIYF.

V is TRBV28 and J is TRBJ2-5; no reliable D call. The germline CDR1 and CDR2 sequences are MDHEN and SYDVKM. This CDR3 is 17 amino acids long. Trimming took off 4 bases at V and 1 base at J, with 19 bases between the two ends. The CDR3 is CASSSRRSGRTQETQYF. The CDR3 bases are TGTGCCAGCAGTTCCCGACGGTCAGGAAGAACCCAAGAGACCCAGTACTTC.

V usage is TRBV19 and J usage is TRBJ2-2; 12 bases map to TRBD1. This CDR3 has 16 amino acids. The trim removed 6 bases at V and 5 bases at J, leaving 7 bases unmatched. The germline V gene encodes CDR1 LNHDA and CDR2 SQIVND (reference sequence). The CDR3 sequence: CASRGTGGGRTGELFF. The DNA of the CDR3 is TGTGCCAGTAGGGGGACAGGGGGCGGACGGACCGGGGAGCTGTTTTTT.

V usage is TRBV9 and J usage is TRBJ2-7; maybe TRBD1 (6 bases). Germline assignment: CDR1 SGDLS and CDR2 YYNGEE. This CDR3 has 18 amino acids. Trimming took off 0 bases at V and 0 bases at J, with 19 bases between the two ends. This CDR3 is CASSVGSRTASGSYEQYF. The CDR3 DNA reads TGTGCCAGCAGCGTAGGGTCCAGGACAGCAAGCGGCTCCTACGAGCAGTACTTC.

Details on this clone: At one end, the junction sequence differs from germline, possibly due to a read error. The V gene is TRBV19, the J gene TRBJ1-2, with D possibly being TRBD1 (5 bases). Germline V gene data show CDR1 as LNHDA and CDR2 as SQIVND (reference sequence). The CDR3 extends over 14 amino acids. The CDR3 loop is CASSARGTNYGYSF. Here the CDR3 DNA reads TGTGCCAGTAGTGCCCGGGGGACTAACTATGGCTACTCCTTC.

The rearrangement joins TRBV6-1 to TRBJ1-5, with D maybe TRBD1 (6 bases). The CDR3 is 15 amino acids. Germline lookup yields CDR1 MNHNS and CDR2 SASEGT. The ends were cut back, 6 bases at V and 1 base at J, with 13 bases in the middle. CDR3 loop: CASSWTEGSNQPQHF. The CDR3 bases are TGTGCCAGCAGCTGGACAGAGGGGAGCAATCAGCCCCAGCATTTT.

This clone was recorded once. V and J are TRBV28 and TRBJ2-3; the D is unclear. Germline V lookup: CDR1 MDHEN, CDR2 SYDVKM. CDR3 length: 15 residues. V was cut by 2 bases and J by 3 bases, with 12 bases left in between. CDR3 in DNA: TGTGCCAGCAGTTTAGCCTCCCTCCTAACAGATACGCAGTATTTT. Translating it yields CASSLASLLTDTQYF.

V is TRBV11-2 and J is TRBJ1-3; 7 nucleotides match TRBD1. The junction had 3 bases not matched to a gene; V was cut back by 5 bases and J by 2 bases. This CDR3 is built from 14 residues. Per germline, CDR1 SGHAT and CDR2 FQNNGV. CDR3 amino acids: CASSRDRAGNTIYF. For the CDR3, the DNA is TGTGCCAGCAGCCGGGACAGAGCTGGAAACACCATATATTTT.

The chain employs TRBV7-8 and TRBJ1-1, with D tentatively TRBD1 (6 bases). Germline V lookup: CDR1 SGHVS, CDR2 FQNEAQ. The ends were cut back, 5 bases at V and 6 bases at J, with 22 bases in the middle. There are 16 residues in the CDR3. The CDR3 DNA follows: TGTGCCAGCAGCCGATCGACAGGCCCCGGGGGGTCTGAAGCTTTCTTT. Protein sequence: CASSRSTGPGGSEAFF. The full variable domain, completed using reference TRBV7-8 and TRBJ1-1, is GAGVSQSPRYKVAKRGQDVALRCDPISGHVSLFWYQQALGQGPEFLTYFQNEAQLDKSGLPSDRFFAERPEGSVSTLKIQRTQQEDSAVYLCASSRSTGPGGSEAFFGQGTRLTVV.

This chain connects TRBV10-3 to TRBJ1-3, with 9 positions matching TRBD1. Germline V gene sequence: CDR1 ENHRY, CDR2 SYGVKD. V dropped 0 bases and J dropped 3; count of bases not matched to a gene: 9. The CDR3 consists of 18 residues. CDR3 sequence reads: CAISESLTGTGNGNTIYF. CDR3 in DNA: TGTGCCATCAGTGAGTCCCTAACCGGGACAGGGAATGGAAACACCATATATTTT.

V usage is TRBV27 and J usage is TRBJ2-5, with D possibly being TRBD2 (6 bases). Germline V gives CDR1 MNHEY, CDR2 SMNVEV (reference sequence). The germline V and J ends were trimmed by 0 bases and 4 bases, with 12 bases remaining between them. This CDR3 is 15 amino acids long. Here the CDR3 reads CASSLSTSFGETQYF. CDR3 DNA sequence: TGTGCCAGCAGTTTATCCACTAGCTTTGGAGAGACCCAGTACTTC.

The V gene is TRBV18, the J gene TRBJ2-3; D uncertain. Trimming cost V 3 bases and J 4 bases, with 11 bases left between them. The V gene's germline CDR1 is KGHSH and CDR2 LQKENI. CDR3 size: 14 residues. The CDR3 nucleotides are TGTGCCAGCTCACCTTTCATAGAGGCAGATACGCAGTATTTT. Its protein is CASSPFIEADTQYF. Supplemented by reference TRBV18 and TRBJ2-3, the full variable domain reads NAGVMQNPRHLVRRRGQEARLRCSPMKGHSHVYWYRQLPEEGLKFMVYLQKENIIDESGMPKERFSAEFPKEGPSILRIQQVVRGDSAAYFCASSPFIEADTQYFGPGTRLTVL.

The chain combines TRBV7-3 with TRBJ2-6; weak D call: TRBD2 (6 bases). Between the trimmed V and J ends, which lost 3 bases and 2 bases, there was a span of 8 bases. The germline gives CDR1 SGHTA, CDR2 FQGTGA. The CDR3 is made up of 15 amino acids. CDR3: CASSLGTPGANVLTF. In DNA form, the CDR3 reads TGTGCCAGCAGCTTGGGGACTCCTGGGGCCAACGTCCTGACTTTC.

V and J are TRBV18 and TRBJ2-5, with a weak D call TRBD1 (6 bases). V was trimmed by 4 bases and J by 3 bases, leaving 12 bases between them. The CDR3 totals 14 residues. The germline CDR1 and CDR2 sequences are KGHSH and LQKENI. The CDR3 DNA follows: TGTGCCAGCTCACTAAACCAGGGGAAAGAGACCCAGTACTTC. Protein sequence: CASSLNQGKETQYF. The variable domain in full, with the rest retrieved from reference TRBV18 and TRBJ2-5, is NAGVMQNPRHLVRRRGQEARLRCSPMKGHSHVYWYRQLPEEGLKFMVYLQKENIIDESGMPKERFSAEFPKEGPSILRIQQVVRGDSAAYFCASSLNQGKETQYFGPGTRLLVL.

CDR3 sequence: CASSRPGTGEHNEQFF. The CDR3 DNA is TGCGCCAGCAGCAGACCCGGGACAGGGGAACACAATGAGCAGTTCTTC. The V and J genes are TRBV5-1 and TRBJ2-1; 10 bases agree with TRBD1. Per germline, CDR1 SGHRS and CDR2 YFSETQ. Trimming cost V 4 bases and J 5 bases; bases outside gene matches: 9. The CDR3 totals 16 residues.